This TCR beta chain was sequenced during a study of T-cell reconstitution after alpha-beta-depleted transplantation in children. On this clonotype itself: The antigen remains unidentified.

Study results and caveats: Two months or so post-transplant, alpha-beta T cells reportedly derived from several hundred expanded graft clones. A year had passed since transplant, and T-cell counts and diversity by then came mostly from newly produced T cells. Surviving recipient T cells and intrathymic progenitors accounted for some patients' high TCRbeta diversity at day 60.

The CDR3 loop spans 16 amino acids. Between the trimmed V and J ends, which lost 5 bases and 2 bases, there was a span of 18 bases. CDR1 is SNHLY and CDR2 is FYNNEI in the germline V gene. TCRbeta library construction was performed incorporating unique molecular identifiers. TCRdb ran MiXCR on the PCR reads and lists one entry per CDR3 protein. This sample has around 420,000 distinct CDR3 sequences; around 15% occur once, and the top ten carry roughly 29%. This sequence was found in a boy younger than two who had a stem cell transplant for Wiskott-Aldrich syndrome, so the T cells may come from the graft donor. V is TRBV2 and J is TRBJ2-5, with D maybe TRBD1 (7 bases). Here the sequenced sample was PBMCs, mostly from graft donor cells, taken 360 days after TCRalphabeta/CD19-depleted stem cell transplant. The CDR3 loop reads CASSTPRGTVQETQYF. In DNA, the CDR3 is TGTGCCAGCAGTACGCCTCGGGGGACAGTGCAAGAGACCCAGTACTTC.